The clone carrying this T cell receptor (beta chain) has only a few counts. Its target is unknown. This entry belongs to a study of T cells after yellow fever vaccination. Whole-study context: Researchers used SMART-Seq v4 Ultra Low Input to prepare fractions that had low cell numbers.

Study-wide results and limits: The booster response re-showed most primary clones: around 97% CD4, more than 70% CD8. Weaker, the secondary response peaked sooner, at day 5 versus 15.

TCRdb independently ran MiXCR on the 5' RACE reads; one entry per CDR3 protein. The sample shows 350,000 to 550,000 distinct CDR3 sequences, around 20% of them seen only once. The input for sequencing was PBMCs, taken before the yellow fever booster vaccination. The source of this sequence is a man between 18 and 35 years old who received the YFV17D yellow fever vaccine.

The CDR3 coding sequence is TGTGCCAGCAGTGCTAGCGGGGGTAACACCGGGGAGCTGTTTTTT. As protein: CASSASGGNTGELFF. The genes are TRBV2 and TRBJ2-2, with 10 bases fitting TRBD2. The CDR3 has 15 amino acids. The V gene end was trimmed by 4 bases and the J gene end by 2 bases; junction bases not matched to a gene: 1. Germline CDR1 is SNHLY and CDR2 is FYNNEI.